This T cell receptor beta chain was identified in a study of vaccination effects on CD4 cells after COVID-19. About the study: Post-vaccine sample collection fell at a median of 72 days after the second dose.

Repertoires were generated with immunoSEQ multiplex PCR, while TCRdb's copy carries only in-frame clones and drops some. The table records about 69,000 clones, roughly 79% of them present only once. Antigen-specific CD4+ T cells were first expanded with viral peptide pools by the ViraFEST assay and only then sequenced. Having been cultured for 9 to 11 days, the cells underwent CD4+ T cell isolation. It was two doses of either the BNT162b2 or mRNA-1273 vaccine that participants received. With 4 bases clipped from V and 0 bases from J, the junction kept 14 bases outside the gene matches. Germline V CDR1 and CDR2: SGHTA, FQGTGA. There are 19 residues in the CDR3. There are a few counts of this clone. Antigen specificity is unknown.

V and J are TRBV7-3 and TRBJ2-3, with 9 bases fitting TRBD2. Sequencing was performed on CD4+ T cells from PBMCs cultured with HCoV-OC43 spike peptides, taken after COVID-19 vaccination. Subset given: HCoV-OC43 spike overlapping peptide pool stimulation. This TCR derives from a human donor who received a COVID-19 vaccine. CDR3 sequence (DNA): TGTGCCAGCAGCTCGGTTGAGAGCGGGGGGCCGTCTAGCACAGATACGCAGTATTTT. It specifies CASSSVESGGPSSTDTQYF.